The 10 T cell receptor beta chains below come from one sample, sequenced in a study of monozygotic twins with inflammatory bowel disease. TCRdb reprocessed the 5' RACE reads and stores each CDR3 protein as one record, lacking DNA. The record lists some 200,000 distinct CDR3 sequences, of which the ten most abundant hold 7.7%. Sequencing was performed on blood. All receptors derive from a human donor with ulcerative colitis or Crohn's disease, or a healthy co-twin of an affected twin (not recorded which).

The rearrangement uses TRBV5-1 and TRBJ2-2; TCRdb indicates TRBD2, and absent DNA this call remains unverified. CDR1 SGHRS and CDR2 YFSETQ come from the germline V gene. The CDR3 consists of 15 residues. The CDR3 is CASSLEGLNTGELFF.

The rearrangement joins TRBV7-9 to TRBJ1-5; TCRdb returns TRBD1, unconfirmable since there is no DNA. The germline CDR1 and CDR2 sequences are SEHNR and FQNEAQ (reference sequence). There are 14 residues in the CDR3. This CDR3 is CASSLSTGNQPQHF.

The chain couples TRBV6-4 to TRBJ1-1. Germline CDR1 reads MRHNA; CDR2 reads SNTAGT. The CDR3 is made up of 13 amino acids. The CDR3 region is CASSHYPLAEAFF.

This rearrangement joins TRBV7-2 to TRBJ1-5. Germline CDR1 reads SGHTA; CDR2 reads FQGNSA. The CDR3 length is 13 residues. CDR3 sequence reads: CASSLDPDQPQHF. The complete variable domain, with remaining parts taken from reference TRBV7-2 and TRBJ1-5, reads GAGVSQSPSNKVTEKGKDVELRCDPISGHTALYWYRQSLGQGLEFLIYFQGNSAPDKSGLPSDRFSAERTGGSVSTLTIQRTQQEDSAVYLCASSLDPDQPQHFGDGTRLSIL.

V is TRBV19 and J is TRBJ1-3; TCRdb lists TRBD1, though no DNA is available to test this call. Germline values: CDR1 LNHDA, CDR2 SQIVND (reference sequence). The CDR3 is made up of 17 amino acids. This chain's CDR3 is CASSIGDLSAPGNTIYF.

This chain connects TRBV18 to TRBJ1-1; the D call from TCRdb, TRBD1, cannot be confirmed without DNA. This CDR3 spans 13 amino acids. Germline values: CDR1 KGHSH, CDR2 LQKENI. The CDR3 here is CASSPGQDLEAFF.

J is TRBJ1-5 and V is TRBV19. In germline, CDR1 is LNHDA, CDR2 SQIVND (reference sequence). There are 12 residues in the CDR3. CDR3 sequence: CASSISGQPQHF.

V gene TRBV5-1 combines with J gene TRBJ2-2; TCRdb designates TRBD2, a call that cannot be tested without DNA. The CDR3 loop spans 16 amino acids. Germline CDR1 reads SGHRS; CDR2 reads YFSETQ. The CDR3 region is CASSPQLSGRGGELFF.

The CDR3 loop is CASSRGIFGTDTQYF. The V gene is TRBV27, the J gene TRBJ2-3; checking the TCRdb D call of TRBD2 is not possible without DNA. Looked up from germline, CDR1 is MNHEY and CDR2 is SMNVEV (reference sequence). The CDR3 runs to 15 residues.

CDR3 in amino acids: CASSLLPDQPQHF. This rearrangement joins TRBV5-1 to TRBJ1-5; TCRdb picks TRBD1, but there is no DNA to check that call. This CDR3 comprises 13 residues. Per germline, CDR1 SGHRS and CDR2 YFSETQ.